This TCR beta chain was identified during a study of T cells in Graves' hyperthyroidism and ophthalmopathy. Study-wide points: It was a median around 6 months before onset that the model predicted ophthalmopathy.

At least ten counts were recorded for this clonotype. Its antigen is not identified. The source material, RNA transcripts, was used to amplify TCR beta CDR3 regions. Primed by the HTBI set, a first-round RT-PCR was run on the TCR CDR3. MiXCR, run by TCRdb on the multiplex PCR reads, gives a single entry per CDR3 protein. The table records around 560,000 distinct CDR3 sequences, 16% of them present only once. The V end lost 6 bases, the J end lost 6 bases, and 18 bases lay between the germline ends. The CDR3 sequence is 15 residues long. This clonotype originated in a woman between 18 and 29 years old with Graves' hyperthyroidism. The rearrangement joins TRBV12-3 or TRBV12-4 to TRBJ2-1; tentative D call: TRBD1 (6 bases). Sample: blood. This chain's CDR3 is CASRRRAGVGNEQFF. CDR3 sequence (DNA): TGTGCCAGCAGGCGAAGGGCAGGGGTTGGCAATGAGCAGTTCTTC.